The clone carrying this T cell receptor beta chain was found a few times. As for treatment: oral pan-JAK inhibitor, 5-10 mg twice daily. It was from alopecia areata patients that lesional scalp punch biopsies and peripheral blood were collected. This sample was included in a study of CD8+ T cells in alopecia areata. Study-wide context: The tofacitinib course ran for 6 to 18 months and was followed by 6 months off drug.

V shed 4 bases, J shed 3 bases, and the junction held 7 bases outside the gene matches. The germline V gene has CDR1 SQVTM and CDR2 ANQGSEA. There are 14 residues in the CDR3. TCR sequencing used cDNA made by reverse transcription of extracted RNA. Here immunoSEQ multiplex PCR was the method, and the copy in TCRdb shows in-frame clones only, minus some. Of about 180,000 clones listed, approximately 49% are singletons. The origin of this receptor is a human donor with alopecia areata. The starting material was CD8+ T cells sorted from blood, obtained around week 54, from a patient treated with tofacitinib. This chain links TRBV29-1 with TRBJ2-5; 8 bases fit TRBD2. DNA for the CDR3: TGCAGCGTTGTGTGTCGGGGGGGCAAAGAGACCCAGTACTTC. It codes for CSVVCRGGKETQYF.